This entry lists 10 T cell receptor beta chains sequenced from one sample in a study of shared T cell receptors in the human thymus. Generated by immunoSEQ multiplex PCR, the TCRdb table keeps only in-frame clones and is missing some. The repertoire has about 710,000 clones, around 87% of them found once; the top ten carry about 0.0094%. These same data were also listed under a study on human thymus T cells.

Sequences were obtained from thymocytes. The receptors derive from a boy in the first two years of life with a congenital heart defect.

This rearrangement joins TRBV4-1 to TRBJ1-3; 7 bases agree with TRBD1. With 2 bases clipped from V and 0 bases from J, the junction kept 7 bases outside the gene matches. The germline V gene encodes CDR1 MGHRA and CDR2 YSYEKL. The length of the CDR3 is 17 residues. The DNA of the CDR3 is TGCGCCAGCAGCCAAAAGACCGGGACAGCCTCTGGAAACACCATATATTTT. Residues: CASSQKTGTASGNTIYF.

The chain links TRBV19 to TRBJ1-2, with D perhaps TRBD1 (6 bases). CDR1 and CDR2 (germline): LNHDA, SQIVND (reference sequence). Between the trimmed V and J ends, which lost 3 bases and 5 bases, there was a span of 13 bases. This CDR3 is 14 amino acids long. The CDR3 region has the DNA TGTGCCAGTAGTATTAGGGGCAGGGGTTATGGCTACACCTTC. This encodes CASSIRGRGYGYTF.

The chain recombines TRBV6-1 with TRBJ2-5, with D perhaps TRBD2 (5 bases). Germline V lookup: CDR1 MNHNS, CDR2 SASEGT. The length of the CDR3 is 14 residues. Trimming cost V 2 bases and J 5 bases, with 12 bases left between them. The CDR3 DNA reads as TGTGCCAGCAGTGAATTAAGAGGGTCTGAGACCCAGTACTTC. Translating gives CASSELRGSETQYF.

The chain joins TRBV19 to TRBJ1-5; tentatively, D is TRBD1 (5 bases). The CDR3 length is 12 residues. The germline CDR1 and CDR2 sequences are LNHDA and SQIVND (reference sequence). V dropped 11 bases and J dropped 4 bases, with 12 bases sitting between them. The CDR3 is CAARGGNQPQHF. The CDR3 DNA is TGTGCCGCCCGGGGGGGGAATCAGCCCCAGCATTTT.

This chain connects TRBV28 to TRBJ1-5, with D possibly matching TRBD1 (6 bases). From germline, CDR1 is MDHEN and CDR2 SYDVKM. V lost 5 bases and J 2 bases, leaving 10 bases between the germline ends. This CDR3 is 14 amino acids long. The CDR3 here is CASSPRQGNQPQHF. The DNA of the CDR3 is TGTGCCAGCAGTCCGCGACAGGGCAATCAGCCCCAGCATTTT.

V and J are TRBV5-5 and TRBJ1-1; tentatively, D is TRBD1 (5 bases). Trimming pared 2 bases from V and 1 base from J, leaving 12 bases between. The germline CDR1 and CDR2 sequences are SGHKS and YYEKEE (reference sequence). The CDR3 contains 15 residues. CDR3 in amino acids: CASSLRGETNTEAFF. CDR3 DNA sequence: TGTGCCAGCAGCTTACGGGGGGAGACGAACACTGAAGCTTTCTTT.

The chain uses TRBV2 and TRBJ2-7; 12 bases are shared with TRBD2. Trimming removed 10 bases from V and 0 bases from J; junction bases left unmatched: 7. The CDR3 extends over 15 amino acids. Germline CDR1 SNHLY, CDR2 FYNNEI. The CDR3 sequence is CATRGLAGISYEQYF. CDR3 nucleotide sequence: TGTGCCACCAGAGGACTAGCGGGAATCTCCTACGAGCAGTACTTC.

V gene TRBV7-9 combines with J gene TRBJ2-7, with 8 positions matching TRBD1. The CDR3 consists of 15 residues. The germline V gene encodes CDR1 SEHNR and CDR2 FQNEAQ (reference sequence). V was pared by 1 base and J by 3 bases, with 5 bases of the junction left unmatched. This CDR3 reads CASSLGDRPLYEQYF. For the CDR3, the DNA is TGTGCCAGCAGCTTAGGGGACAGGCCACTCTACGAGCAGTACTTC.

V gene TRBV2 combines with J gene TRBJ2-7; D unresolved. Germline V gives CDR1 SNHLY, CDR2 FYNNEI. V lost 6 bases, J lost 3 bases, and 6 bases lay in between. The CDR3 is 11 residues long. The CDR3 sequence is CASSELYEQYF. DNA for the CDR3: TGTGCCAGCAGCGAACTCTACGAGCAGTACTTC.

The chain joins TRBV4-3 to TRBJ2-1; 8 bases map to TRBD1. CDR3 length: 16 amino acids. V lost 4 bases and J lost 1; bases outside the gene matches: 6. CDR1 and CDR2 (germline): LGHNA, YSLEER. The CDR3 DNA reads TGCGCCAGCAGCCCCCACGACAGGGGATCCTACAATGAGCAGTTCTTC. Translating gives CASSPHDRGSYNEQFF.